This T cell receptor beta chain stems from a study of shared clonotypes between healthy human individuals. In the study overall: The study enrolled a couple of women and a few men aged 18 to 49. Broader study findings: The generation probabilities recorded for non-shared clonotypes fell below those of clonotypes shared by all four donors. Enrolling few donors narrowed the genetic and exposure-history diversity that was represented.

Clones were sequenced by immunoSEQ multiplex PCR, and TCRdb holds only the in-frame ones, with some missing. In the table there are nearly 1 million clones, 76% of which are singletons. V was shortened by 8 bases and J by 8 bases, with 10 bases between the two germline ends. This CDR3 contains 11 residues. CDR1 and CDR2 from the germline V gene are MDHEN and SYDVKM. In regard to this clone: The antigen remains undetermined.

This TCR derives from a man in his late teens or twenties in good health. Material for sequencing was memory CD4+ T cells sorted from blood. Noted subset: CD45RA-negative fraction. The chain couples TRBV28 to TRBJ2-1; tentative D call: TRBD2 (6 bases). This CDR3 is CASGGDHEQFF. The CDR3 region has the DNA TGTGCCAGCGGAGGGGACCATGAGCAGTTCTTC.